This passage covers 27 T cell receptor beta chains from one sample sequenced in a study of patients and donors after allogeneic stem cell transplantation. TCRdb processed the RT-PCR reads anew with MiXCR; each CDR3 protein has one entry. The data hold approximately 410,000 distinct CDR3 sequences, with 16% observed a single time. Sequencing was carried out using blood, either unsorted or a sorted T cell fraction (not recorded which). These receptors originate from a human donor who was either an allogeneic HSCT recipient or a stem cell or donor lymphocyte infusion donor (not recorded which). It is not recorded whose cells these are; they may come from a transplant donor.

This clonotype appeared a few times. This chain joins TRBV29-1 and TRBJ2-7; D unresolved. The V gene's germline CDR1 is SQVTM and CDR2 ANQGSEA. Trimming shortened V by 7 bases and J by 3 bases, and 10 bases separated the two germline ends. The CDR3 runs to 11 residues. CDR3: CSAKTYYEQYF. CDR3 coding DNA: TGCAGCGCCAAGACATACTACGAGCAGTACTTC.

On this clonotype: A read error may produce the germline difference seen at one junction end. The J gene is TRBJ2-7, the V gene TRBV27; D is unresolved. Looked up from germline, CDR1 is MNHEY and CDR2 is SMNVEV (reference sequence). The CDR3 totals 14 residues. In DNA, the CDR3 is TGTGCCCGCAGATCCCTCACATTAAGCTACGAGCAGTACTTC. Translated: CARRSLTLSYEQYF.

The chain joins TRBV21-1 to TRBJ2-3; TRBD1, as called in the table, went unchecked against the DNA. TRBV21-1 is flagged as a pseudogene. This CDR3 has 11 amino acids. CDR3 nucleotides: TGTGCCAGCGGCGCCGAGAATACGCAGTATTTT. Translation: CASGAENTQYF.

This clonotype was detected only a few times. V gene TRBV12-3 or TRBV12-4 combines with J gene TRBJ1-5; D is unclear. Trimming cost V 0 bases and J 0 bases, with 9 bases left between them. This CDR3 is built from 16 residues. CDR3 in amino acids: CASSLASPYSNQPQHF. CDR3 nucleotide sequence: TGTGCCAGCAGTTTAGCCAGCCCTTATAGCAATCAGCCCCAGCATTTT.

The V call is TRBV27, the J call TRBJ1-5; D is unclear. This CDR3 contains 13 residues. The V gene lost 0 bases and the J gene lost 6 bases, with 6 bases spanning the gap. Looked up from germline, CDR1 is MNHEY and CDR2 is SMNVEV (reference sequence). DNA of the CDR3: TGTGCCAGCAGTTTATCCTGGGGTCAGCCCCAGCATTTT. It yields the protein CASSLSWGQPQHF.

CDR3 sequence reads: CSVLPSGNNEQFF. CDR3 DNA sequence: TGCAGCGTTTTGCCCTCGGGAAACAATGAGCAGTTCTTC. The genes are TRBV29-1 and TRBJ2-1, with a tentative D call TRBD2 (5 bases). The CDR3 spans 13 residues. V dropped 5 bases and J dropped 5 bases, with 13 bases sitting between them. Per germline, CDR1 SQVTM and CDR2 ANQGSEA.

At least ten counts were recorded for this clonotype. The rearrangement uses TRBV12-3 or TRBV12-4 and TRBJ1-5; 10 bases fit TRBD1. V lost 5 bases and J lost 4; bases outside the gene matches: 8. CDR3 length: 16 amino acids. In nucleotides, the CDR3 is TGTGCCAGCAGTCCAGGGACAGGGGTTGGGAATCAGCCCCAGCATTTT. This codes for CASSPGTGVGNQPQHF.

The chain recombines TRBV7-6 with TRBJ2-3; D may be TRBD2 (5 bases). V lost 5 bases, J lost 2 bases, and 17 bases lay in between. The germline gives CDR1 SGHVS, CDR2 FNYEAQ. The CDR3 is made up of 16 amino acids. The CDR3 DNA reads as TGTGCCAGCAGCATGGCCCGGGAAGACACCACAGATACGCAGTATTTT. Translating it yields CASSMAREDTTDTQYF.

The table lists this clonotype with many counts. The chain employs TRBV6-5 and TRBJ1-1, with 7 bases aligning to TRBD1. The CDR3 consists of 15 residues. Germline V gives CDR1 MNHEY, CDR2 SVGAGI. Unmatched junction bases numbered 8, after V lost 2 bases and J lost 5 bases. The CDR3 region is CASSYGTAGWTEAFF. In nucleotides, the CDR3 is TGTGCCAGCAGTTACGGGACAGCGGGTTGGACTGAAGCTTTCTTT.

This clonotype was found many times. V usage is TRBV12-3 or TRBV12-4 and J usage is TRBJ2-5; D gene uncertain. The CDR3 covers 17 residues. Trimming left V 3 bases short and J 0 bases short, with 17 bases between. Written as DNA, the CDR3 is TGTGCCAGCAGTTTGTCTGAGCCTAAACCCAACCAAGAGACCCAGTACTTC. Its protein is CASSLSEPKPNQETQYF.

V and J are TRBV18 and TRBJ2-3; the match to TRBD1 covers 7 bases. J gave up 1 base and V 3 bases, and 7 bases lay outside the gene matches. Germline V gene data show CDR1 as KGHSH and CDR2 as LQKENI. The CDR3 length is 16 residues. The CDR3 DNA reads TGTGCCAGCTCACCCCTGACAGGGATGGGCACAGATACGCAGTATTTT. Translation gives CASSPLTGMGTDTQYF.

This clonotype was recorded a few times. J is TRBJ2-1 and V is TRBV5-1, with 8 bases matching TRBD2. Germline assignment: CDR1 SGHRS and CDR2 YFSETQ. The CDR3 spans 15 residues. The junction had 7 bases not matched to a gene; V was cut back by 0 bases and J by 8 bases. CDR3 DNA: TGCGCCAGCAGCTTGGCGGGACTAGAGATGGATGAGCAGTTCTTC. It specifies CASSLAGLEMDEQFF.

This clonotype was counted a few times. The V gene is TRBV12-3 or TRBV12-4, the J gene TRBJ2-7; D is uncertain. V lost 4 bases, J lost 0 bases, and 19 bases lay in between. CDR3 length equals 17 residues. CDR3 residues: CASSSQPPFGYSYEQYF. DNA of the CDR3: TGTGCCAGCAGTTCGCAACCCCCCTTTGGCTACTCCTACGAGCAGTACTTC.

CDR3 sequence: CAWSSGSFSYGYTF. CDR3 DNA sequence: TGTGCCTGGAGTTCCGGCAGCTTTAGCTATGGCTACACCTTC. The chain carries TRBV30 and TRBJ1-2; D is undetermined. Germline CDR1 and CDR2: GTSNPN and SVGIG (reference sequence). This CDR3 has 14 amino acids. With 2 bases removed from V and 4 bases from J, the gap between germline ends came to 14 bases.

This chain's CDR3 is CASSQVYAGGRAETQYF. The CDR3 DNA reads as TGCGCCAGCAGCCAAGTTTACGCGGGAGGGCGGGCAGAGACCCAGTACTTC. This sequence joins TRBV4-1 and TRBJ2-5; 9 nucleotides line up with TRBD2. V was clipped by 1 base and J by 4 bases; unmatched bases: 10. The length of the CDR3 is 17 residues. Germline V gene sequence: CDR1 MGHRA, CDR2 YSYEKL.

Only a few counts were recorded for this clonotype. CDR3 sequence reads: CASSPETGLGYTF. CDR3 in DNA: TGTGCCAGCAGCCCTGAAACAGGGCTTGGCTACACCTTC. The chain recombines TRBV7-2 with TRBJ1-2; TRBD1 is a possible D gene (6 bases). CDR3 length equals 13 residues. The V end was cut by 5 bases, the J end by 7 bases, with 14 bases between. Germline loops: CDR1 SGHTA, CDR2 FQGNSA. The complete variable domain, with remaining parts taken from reference TRBV7-2 and TRBJ1-2, reads GAGVSQSPSNKVTEKGKDVELRCDPISGHTALYWYRQSLGQGLEFLIYFQGNSAPDKSGLPSDRFSAERTGGSVSTLTIQRTQQEDSAVYLCASSPETGLGYTFGSGTRLTVV.

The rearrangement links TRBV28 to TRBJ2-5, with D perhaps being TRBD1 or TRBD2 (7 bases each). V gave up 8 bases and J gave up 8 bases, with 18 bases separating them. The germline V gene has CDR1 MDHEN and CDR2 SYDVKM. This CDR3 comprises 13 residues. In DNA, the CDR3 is TGTGCCAGCGAGGGAGGGGGCAAGGTAACCCAGTACTTC. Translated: CASEGGGKVTQYF. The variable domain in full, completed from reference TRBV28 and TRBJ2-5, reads DVKVTQSSRYLVKRTGEKVFLECVQDMDHENMFWYRQDPGLGLRLIYFSYDVKMKEKGDIPEGYSVSREKKERFSLILESASTNQTSMYLCASEGGGKVTQYFGPGTRLLVL.

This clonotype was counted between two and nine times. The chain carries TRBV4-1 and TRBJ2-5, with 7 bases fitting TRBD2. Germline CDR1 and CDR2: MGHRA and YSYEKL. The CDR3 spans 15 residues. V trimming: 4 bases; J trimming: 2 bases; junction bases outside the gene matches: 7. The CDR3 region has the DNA TGCGCCAGCAGCCTTACTAGCGTGATACAAGAGACCCAGTACTTC. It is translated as CASSLTSVIQETQYF.

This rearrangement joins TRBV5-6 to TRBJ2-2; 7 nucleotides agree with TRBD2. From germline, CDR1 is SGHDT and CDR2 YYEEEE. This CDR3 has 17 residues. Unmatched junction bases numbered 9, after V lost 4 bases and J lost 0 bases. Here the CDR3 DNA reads TGTGCCAGCAGCCGTTCGGTACGGGAGGCGAACACCGGGGAGCTGTTTTTT. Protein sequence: CASSRSVREANTGELFF.

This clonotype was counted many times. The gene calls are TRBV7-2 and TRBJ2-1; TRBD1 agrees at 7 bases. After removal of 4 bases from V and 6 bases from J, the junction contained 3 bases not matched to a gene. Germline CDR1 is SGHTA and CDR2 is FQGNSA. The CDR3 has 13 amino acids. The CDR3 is CASSSGQTNEQFF. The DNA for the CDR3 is TGTGCCAGCAGCTCGGGACAGACCAATGAGCAGTTCTTC. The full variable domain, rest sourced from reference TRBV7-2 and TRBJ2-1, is GAGVSQSPSNKVTEKGKDVELRCDPISGHTALYWYRQSLGQGLEFLIYFQGNSAPDKSGLPSDRFSAERTGGSVSTLTIQRTQQEDSAVYLCASSSGQTNEQFFGPGTRLTVL.

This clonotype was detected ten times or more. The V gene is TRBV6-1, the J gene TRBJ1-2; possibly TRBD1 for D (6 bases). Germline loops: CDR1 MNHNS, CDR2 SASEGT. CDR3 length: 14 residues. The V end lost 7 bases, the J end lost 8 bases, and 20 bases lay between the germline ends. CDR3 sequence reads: CASTPLSGAEGYTF. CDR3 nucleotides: TGTGCCAGCACCCCACTCTCGGGGGCGGAAGGCTACACCTTC.

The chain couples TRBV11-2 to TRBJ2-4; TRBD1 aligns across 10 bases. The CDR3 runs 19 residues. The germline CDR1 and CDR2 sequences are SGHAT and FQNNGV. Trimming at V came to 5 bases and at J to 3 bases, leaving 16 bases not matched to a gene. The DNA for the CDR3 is TGTGCCAGCAGCCCGCGACAGGGGGCGTTAGGATTGAGCAAAAACATTCAGTACTTC. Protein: CASSPRQGALGLSKNIQYF. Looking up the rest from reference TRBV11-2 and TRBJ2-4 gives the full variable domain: EAGVAQSPRYKIIEKRQSVAFWCNPISGHATLYWYQQILGQGPKLLIQFQNNGVVDDSQLPKDRFSAERLKGVDSTLKIQPAKLEDSAVYLCASSPRQGALGLSKNIQYFGAGTRLSVL.

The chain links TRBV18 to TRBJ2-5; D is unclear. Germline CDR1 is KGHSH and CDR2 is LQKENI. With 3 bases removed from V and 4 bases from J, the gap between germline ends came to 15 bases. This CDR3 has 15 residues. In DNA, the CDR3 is TGTGCCAGCTCACCCCTCTCCCCGGTCGGAGAGACCCAGTACTTC. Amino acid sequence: CASSPLSPVGETQYF.

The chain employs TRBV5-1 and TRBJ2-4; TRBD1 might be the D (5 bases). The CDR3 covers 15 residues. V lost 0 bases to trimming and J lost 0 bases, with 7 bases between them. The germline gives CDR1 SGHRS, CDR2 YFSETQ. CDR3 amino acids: CASSLEGIAKNIQYF. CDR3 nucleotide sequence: TGCGCCAGCAGCTTGGAGGGGATAGCCAAAAACATTCAGTACTTC.

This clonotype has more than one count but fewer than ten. CDR3: CASSQGVGQGAFEQFF. DNA of the CDR3: TGCGCCAGCAGCCAAGGTGTGGGACAGGGGGCCTTTGAGCAGTTCTTC. The V and J genes are TRBV4-3 and TRBJ2-1; 12 bases align to TRBD1. This CDR3 has 16 amino acids. V lost 1 base, J lost 9 bases, and 7 bases stayed unmatched. Germline V gene data show CDR1 as LGHNA and CDR2 as YSLEER.

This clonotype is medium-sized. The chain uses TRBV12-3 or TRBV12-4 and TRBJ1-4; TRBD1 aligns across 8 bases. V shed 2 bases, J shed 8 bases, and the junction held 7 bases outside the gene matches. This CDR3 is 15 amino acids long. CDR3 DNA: TGTGCCAGCAGTTTATTAGGACAGGGAGGAGAAAAACTGTTTTTT. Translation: CASSLLGQGGEKLFF.

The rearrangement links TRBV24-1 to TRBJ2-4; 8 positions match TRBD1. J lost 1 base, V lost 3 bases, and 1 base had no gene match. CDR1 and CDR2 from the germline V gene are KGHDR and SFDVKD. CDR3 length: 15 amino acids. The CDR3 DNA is TGTGCCACCAGTGATACAGGGGGGGCCAAAAACATTCAGTACTTC. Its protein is CATSDTGGAKNIQYF.